Following are 4 T cell receptor beta chains from one sample sequenced in a study of blood T cell repertoires in COVID-19. Assay used: immunoSEQ multiplex PCR; TCRdb lists only in-frame clones, some missing. This sample carries 90,000 to 100,000 clones, roughly 72% of them seen once, and the ten largest clones take roughly 24%. Material: peripheral blood. These TCRs come from a woman in her fifties or sixties in a cohort sampled during active or convalescent COVID-19.

The chain uses TRBV28 and TRBJ1-5, with TRBD1 as a possible D gene (5 bases). The CDR3 is 12 amino acids. The germline V gene encodes CDR1 MDHEN and CDR2 SYDVKM. Trimming cost V 10 bases and J 4 bases, with 11 bases left between them. The CDR3 region is CATRVGNQPQHF. As DNA, the CDR3 is TGTGCCACCAGGGTCGGGAATCAGCCCCAGCATTTT.

The chain recombines TRBV19 with TRBJ1-5; D ambiguous. The V and J ends lost 5 bases and 6 bases respectively, with 20 bases between them. CDR1 LNHDA and CDR2 SQIVND come from the germline V gene (reference sequence). This CDR3 spans 16 amino acids. In nucleotides, the CDR3 is TGTGCCAGTAGTTCCTTGACTAGGCTGGCTCCTCAGCCCCAGCATTTT. This gives the protein CASSSLTRLAPQPQHF. Filled out from reference TRBV19 and TRBJ1-5, the complete variable domain reads DGGITQSPKYLFRKEGQNVTLSCEQNLNHDAMYWYRQDPGQGLRLIYYSQIVNDFQKGDIAEGYSVSREKKESFPLTVTSAQKNPTAFYLCASSSLTRLAPQPQHFGDGTRLSIL.

In this sample, this clone turned up a few times. This chain connects TRBV7-9 to TRBJ2-4, with 8 positions matching TRBD2. In germline, CDR1 is SEHNR, CDR2 FQNEAQ (reference sequence). This CDR3 is 14 amino acids long. V shed 0 bases and J 12 bases; nucleotides not matched to a gene: 7. The CDR3 here is CASSLAAGGATQYF. The CDR3 nucleotides read TGTGCCAGCAGCTTAGCGGCCGGGGGGGCAACTCAGTACTTC.

The rearrangement uses TRBV7-2 and TRBJ2-3, with 12 positions matching TRBD2. There are 16 residues in the CDR3. From germline, CDR1 is SGHTA and CDR2 FQGNSA. V lost 6 bases to trimming and J lost 0 bases; unmatched junction nucleotides: 4. CDR3 coding DNA: TGTGCCAGCAGGTCTAGCGGGGGGGGCAGCACAGATACGCAGTATTTT. This sequence encodes CASRSSGGGSTDTQYF.